A selection of T cell receptor beta chains follows, all from one sample in a study of T cell responses to AZD1222 COVID-19 vaccine. The assay was immunoSEQ multiplex PCR, and TCRdb's table has in-frame clones only and misses some. The sample lists about 120,000 clones; around 93% were seen once. The sequencing used peripheral blood, collected 28 days after the second AZD1222 dose. These receptors originate from an adult who received the AZD1222 COVID-19 vaccine. Each CDR3 is given with its conserved first and last residue. The D gene is left open where the match is weak. A row's size may be missing; if present it is once, few, many or a size class.

J: TRBJ1-2; V: TRBV4-3; D: TRBD1; size: NA; DNA: TGCGCCAGCAGCCAAGAAAGAAGGACAGGGGCTTCTTATGGCTACACCTTC; CDR3: CASSQERRTGASYGYTF
J: TRBJ2-2; V: TRBV5-1; D: NA; size: NA; DNA: TGCGCCAGCCGGTTGGAATATTCGAACACCGGGGAGCTGTTTTTT; CDR3: CASRLEYSNTGELFF
J: TRBJ2-5; V: TRBV5-1; D: TRBD2; size: NA; DNA: TGCGCCAGCAGCTTGGAATGGGGGGGTAGGGAGACCCAGTACTTC; CDR3: CASSLEWGGRETQYF
J: TRBJ2-2; V: TRBV29-1; D: NA; size: NA; DNA: TGCAGCGCTACTAGCACTATTGGCACCGGGGAGCTGTTTTTT; CDR3: CSATSTIGTGELFF
J: TRBJ2-7; V: TRBV5-4; D: TRBD2; size: NA; DNA: TGTGCCAGCAGCTTGGAGGGGTCTGGCGGGAGATCCTACGAGCAGTACTTC; CDR3: CASSLEGSGGRSYEQYF
J: TRBJ2-3; V: TRBV5-1; D: TRBD1; size: NA; DNA: TGCGCCAGCAGCCCTGGTATGGGACAGCAGACAGATACGCAGTATTTT; CDR3: CASSPGMGQQTDTQYF
J: TRBJ2-3; V: TRBV21-1; D: NA; size: NA; DNA: TGTGCCAGCAGCAAAGCAGGGACAGATACGCAGTATTTT; CDR3: CASSKAGTDTQYF
J: TRBJ2-7; V: TRBV7-9; D: NA; size: NA; DNA: TGTGCCAGCAGCTTAGAGTACGAGCAGTACTTC; CDR3: CASSLEYEQYF
J: TRBJ2-7; V: TRBV30; D: NA; size: NA; DNA: TGTGCCTGGAGGGGCCGGAGCTCCTACGAGCAGTACTTC; CDR3: CAWRGRSSYEQYF
J: TRBJ2-5; V: TRBV7-2; D: TRBD2; size: once; DNA: TGTGCCAGCAGCCCCGGGAAGCGGGAGACGGAGGAGACCCAGTACTTC; CDR3: CASSPGKRETEETQYF
J: TRBJ2-2; V: TRBV7-9; D: NA; size: NA; DNA: TGTGCCAGCAGCCGCCAGGGCCTGAATCCCACCGGGGAGCTGTTTTTT; CDR3: CASSRQGLNPTGELFF
J: TRBJ2-5; V: TRBV30; D: NA; size: few; DNA: TGTGCCTGGAGTGTACTTGGCAGTGGCACTACCCAGTACTTC; CDR3: CAWSVLGSGTTQYF
J: TRBJ1-1; V: TRBV6-5; D: NA; size: NA; DNA: TGTGCCAGCAGTTACTCGACAGTGAACACTGAAGCTTTCTTT; CDR3: CASSYSTVNTEAFF
J: TRBJ1-6; V: TRBV7-8; D: TRBD1; size: NA; DNA: TGTGCCAGCAGCTTAGGGCGACAGGGTAATTCACCCCTCCACTTT; CDR3: CASSLGRQGNSPLHF
J: TRBJ1-5; V: TRBV2; D: NA; size: NA; DNA: TGTGCCAGCAGTGTACAGTCCCCGAATCAAGGGCCCCAGCATTTT; CDR3: CASSVQSPNQGPQHF
J: TRBJ1-2; V: TRBV10-3; D: NA; size: NA; DNA: TGTGCCATCAGTGACGACGGAAACTATGGCTACACCTTC; CDR3: CAISDDGNYGYTF
J: TRBJ2-5; V: TRBV27; D: NA; size: NA; DNA: TGTGCCAGCAGTTTAGGGCAGACCCAGTACTTC; CDR3: CASSLGQTQYF
J: TRBJ2-2; V: TRBV3-1/TRBV3-2; D: TRBD1; size: NA; DNA: TGTGCCAGCAGCCAAGATAAGGGGGAGGCGCACAGGGGGCCGGCCACCGGGGAGCTGTTTTTT; CDR3: CASSQDKGEAHRGPATGELFF
J: TRBJ1-6; V: TRBV5-6; D: NA; size: NA; DNA: TGTGCCAGCAGCTTCTGGGCCGTAGGATCACCCCTCCACTTT; CDR3: CASSFWAVGSPLHF
J: TRBJ1-6; V: TRBV10-3; D: NA; size: NA; DNA: TGTGCCATCAGTGAGTCGGTGGGGTCGGAAGTCTTT; CDR3: CAISESVGSEVF
J: TRBJ1-1; V: TRBV12-2; D: NA; size: NA; DNA: TGTGCAAGTCGCTTAAAAAAAACACAGGGTTGGGAAACTGAAGCTTTCTTT; CDR3: CASRLKKTQGWETEAFF
J: TRBJ1-2; V: TRBV3-1/TRBV3-2; D: TRBD1; size: once; DNA: TGTGCCAGCACCGGGGGACAGGGCAACTATGGCTACACCTTC; CDR3: CASTGGQGNYGYTF
J: TRBJ2-1; V: TRBV7-9; D: NA; size: NA; DNA: TGTGCCAGCAGCTACCATGCGGGCTCCTACAATGAGCAGTTCTTC; CDR3: CASSYHAGSYNEQFF
J: TRBJ2-1; V: TRBV18; D: NA; size: NA; DNA: TGTGCCAGCTCAGAACTGGGCGCAGGGCTAAACAATGAGCAGTTCTTC; CDR3: CASSELGAGLNNEQFF
J: TRBJ2-1; V: TRBV11-1; D: TRBD2; size: NA; DNA: TGTGCCAGCGAGCCGAGCGGGATTGCGGTTGAGCAGTTCTTC; CDR3: CASEPSGIAVEQFF
J: TRBJ1-5; V: TRBV6-2/TRBV6-3; D: NA; size: once; DNA: TGTGCCAGCAGTGACCGACAGTTAGGTCAGCCCCAGCATTTT; CDR3: CASSDRQLGQPQHF
J: TRBJ1-2; V: TRBV5-6; D: TRBD1; size: NA; DNA: TGTGCCAGCAGTTTGACAGGGATTTCTGGCTACACCTTC; CDR3: CASSLTGISGYTF
J: TRBJ2-1; V: TRBV6-5; D: NA; size: NA; DNA: TGTGCCAGCAGTTACTCGGAGGGGAGGTGGCAGTTTGAGCAGTTCTTC; CDR3: CASSYSEGRWQFEQFF
J: TRBJ1-5; V: TRBV19; D: NA; size: NA; DNA: TGTGCCAGTAGTATACCGGGGGAGAATCAGCCCCAGCATTTT; CDR3: CASSIPGENQPQHF
J: TRBJ1-2; V: TRBV7-2; D: NA; size: NA; DNA: TGTGCCAGCAGCCTGTCAGATTTTCCGGCCCAAACCGGAGGCTACACCTTC; CDR3: CASSLSDFPAQTGGYTF
J: TRBJ2-1; V: TRBV18; D: TRBD2; size: NA; DNA: TGTGCCAGCTCACCCGGGGGGGCTGGGTGGAATGAGCAGTTCTTC; CDR3: CASSPGGAGWNEQFF
J: TRBJ1-2; V: TRBV11-2; D: NA; size: NA; DNA: TGTGCCAGCAGCAATTTCTATGGCTACACCTTC; CDR3: CASSNFYGYTF
J: TRBJ2-5; V: TRBV2; D: NA; size: NA; DNA: TGTGCCAGCAGTGAGAGGGGGTCAGAGACCCAGTACTTC; CDR3: CASSERGSETQYF
J: TRBJ1-3; V: TRBV4-2; D: NA; size: NA; DNA: TGTGCCAGCAGCCAATTAAGAGGGGCCGGAAACACCATATATTTT; CDR3: CASSQLRGAGNTIYF
J: TRBJ2-5; V: TRBV13; D: NA; size: NA; DNA: TGTGCCAGCAGCACCCGGGACCGAGGGGGGACCCAGTACTTC; CDR3: CASSTRDRGGTQYF
J: TRBJ1-2; V: TRBV25-1; D: NA; size: NA; DNA: TGTGCCAGCAGTGAATATAGGGTAGGGAAAGATGGCTACACCTTC; CDR3: CASSEYRVGKDGYTF
J: TRBJ1-1; V: TRBV9; D: NA; size: NA; DNA: TGTGCCAGCAGCTTAGATCAGGGAACTGAAGCTTTCTTT; CDR3: CASSLDQGTEAFF
J: TRBJ1-1; V: TRBV6-6; D: NA; size: NA; DNA: TGTGCCAGCAGTCTTTCCTGGAGGGACATTCAGGGAAGGGGCACTGAAGCTTTCTTT; CDR3: CASSLSWRDIQGRGTEAFF
J: TRBJ2-3; V: TRBV2; D: TRBD1; size: NA; DNA: TGTGCCTCACAGGACAGGGGGAGCACAGATACGCAGTATTTT; CDR3: CASQDRGSTDTQYF
J: TRBJ2-7; V: TRBV4-1; D: TRBD1; size: NA; DNA: TGCGCCAGCAGCCAAGCAGGGACAGGCTCCTACGAGCAGTACTTC; CDR3: CASSQAGTGSYEQYF
J: TRBJ1-1; V: TRBV29-1; D: NA; size: NA; DNA: TGCAGCGTTCAGGACACTGAAGCTTTCTTT; CDR3: CSVQDTEAFF
J: TRBJ2-2; V: TRBV19; D: TRBD1; size: NA; DNA: TGTGCCAGTAAAAGGGACAGGGTCTTGGTCACCGGGGAGCTGTTTTTT; CDR3: CASKRDRVLVTGELFF
J: TRBJ1-2; V: TRBV5-4; D: NA; size: NA; DNA: TGTGCCAGCAGCTTAAACATAGAAAACTATGGCTACACCTTC; CDR3: CASSLNIENYGYTF
J: TRBJ2-3; V: TRBV9; D: TRBD2; size: NA; DNA: TGTGCCAGCAGCTCAAGACTAGCGGGAGGCCCAGATACGCAGTATTTT; CDR3: CASSSRLAGGPDTQYF
J: TRBJ1-1; V: TRBV5-6; D: TRBD1; size: once; DNA: TGTGCCAGCAGCTTGGGGACAGGGGGCACTGAAGCTTTCTTT; CDR3: CASSLGTGGTEAFF